The 17 T cell receptor beta chains reported below all come from one sample, sequenced in a study of shared clonotypes between healthy human individuals. TCRdb's table, derived via immunoSEQ multiplex PCR, lists solely in-frame clones and lacks some. The data show a few million clones, with around nine tenths seen just once and 0.11% to 0.15% held by the top ten. Sequenced material: naive CD4+ T cells sorted from blood. Subset reported: CD45RA+ positively selected. The receptors originated from a man younger than 35 in good health.

The chain combines TRBV9 with TRBJ1-2; 8 nucleotides match TRBD1. This CDR3 contains 15 residues. Germline trimming cut 3 bases from V and 6 bases from J; bases unmatched to any gene: 10. Germline V gene data show CDR1 as SGDLS and CDR2 as YYNGEE. DNA of the CDR3: TGTGCCAGCAGCGAGGGAGTCCGGGACAGGCATGGCTACACCTTC. Its protein product is CASSEGVRDRHGYTF.

This clone was seen only once. The V and J genes are TRBV5-1 and TRBJ2-2; TRBD1 matches at 7 bases. With 0 bases clipped from V and 6 bases from J, the junction kept 5 bases outside the gene matches. The CDR3 has 15 amino acids. The V gene's germline CDR1 is SGHRS and CDR2 YFSETQ. The CDR3, as DNA: TGCGCCAGCAGCTTGGGACAGGGTATGCCCGGGGAGCTGTTTTTT. Its protein is CASSLGQGMPGELFF.

The rearrangement joins TRBV7-9 to TRBJ2-1, with TRBD1 matching over 7 bases. The germline V gene has CDR1 SEHNR and CDR2 FQNEAQ (reference sequence). This CDR3 has 13 residues. J was trimmed by 15 bases and V by 2 bases; bases with no gene match: 10. For the CDR3, the DNA is TGTGCCAGCAGCTTACGTGAGACAGGGACACGGTTCTTC. Translation: CASSLRETGTRFF.

This clone was found once. The chain uses TRBV5-6 and TRBJ1-2, with 8 bases fitting TRBD1. Germline CDR1 reads SGHDT; CDR2 reads YYEEEE. With V trimmed by 3 bases and J by 4 bases, 14 bases remained unmatched. This CDR3 has 17 residues. The CDR3 region is CASSSQGLPGGSYGYTF. As DNA, the CDR3 is TGTGCCAGCAGCTCGCAGGGCTTGCCAGGGGGCTCCTATGGCTACACCTTC.

The chain is built from TRBV14 and TRBJ1-1; D gene ambiguous. The length of the CDR3 is 13 residues. Between the trimmed V and J ends, which lost 0 bases and 4 bases, there was a span of 6 bases. Germline values: CDR1 SGHDN, CDR2 FVKESK. Here the CDR3 DNA reads TGTGCCAGCAGCCAAGATGTGGGCACTGAAGCTTTCTTT. Translated: CASSQDVGTEAFF.

The chain links TRBV2 to TRBJ2-5; D possibly uses TRBD1 or TRBD2 (5 bases each). CDR3 length: 11 amino acids. The germline V gene has CDR1 SNHLY and CDR2 FYNNEI. V was shortened by 4 bases and J by 5 bases, with 5 bases between the two germline ends. The CDR3 DNA is TGTGCCAGCAGTGGGGACGAGACCCAGTACTTC. It yields the protein CASSGDETQYF. Complete variable domain (other parts from reference TRBV2 and TRBJ2-5): EPEVTQTPSHQVTQMGQEVILRCVPISNHLYFYWYRQILGQKVEFLVSFYNNEISEKSEIFDDQFSVERPDGSNFTLKIRSTKLEDSAMYFCASSGDETQYFGPGTRLLVL.

This clone was counted between two and nine times. Other DNA sequences in this sample translate to the same CDR3. The chain joins TRBV6-6 to TRBJ1-5; D is unclear. The CDR3 contains 12 residues. The germline V and J ends were trimmed by 0 bases and 5 bases, with 2 bases remaining between them. Germline assignment: CDR1 MNHNY and CDR2 SVGAGI (reference sequence). The CDR3 DNA reads as TGTGCCAGCAGTTACTCCGATCAGCCCCAGCATTTT. It specifies CASSYSDQPQHF.

V and J are TRBV6-5 and TRBJ1-2; D gene ambiguous. Deletions cut 10 bases from V and 6 bases from J, with 12 bases between. The V gene's germline CDR1 is MNHEY and CDR2 SVGAGI. The CDR3 consists of 11 residues. This chain's CDR3 is CATRHGHGYTF. The DNA of the CDR3 is TGTGCCACCCGACACGGCCATGGCTACACCTTC.

J is TRBJ2-5 and V is TRBV5-4; a possible D gene is TRBD2 (5 bases). Germline values: CDR1 SGHNT, CDR2 YYREEE (reference sequence). V lost 3 bases and J lost 5, with 11 bases in between. The CDR3 extends over 13 amino acids. The CDR3 is CASSSTRVETQYF. CDR3 in DNA: TGTGCCAGCAGCTCCACTAGGGTTGAGACCCAGTACTTC.

The genes are TRBV7-9 and TRBJ2-1, with TRBD1 matching over 9 bases. Trimming removed 5 bases from V and 8 bases from J; junction bases left unmatched: 10. Germline V lookup: CDR1 SEHNR, CDR2 FQNEAQ (reference sequence). The CDR3 loop spans 15 amino acids. The chain's CDR3 is CASSHGTGLKDEQFF. CDR3 DNA: TGTGCCAGCAGCCATGGGACAGGGTTGAAGGATGAGCAGTTCTTC.

The V gene is TRBV5-4, the J gene TRBJ1-1, with 10 positions matching TRBD1. The CDR3 loop spans 19 amino acids. From germline, CDR1 is SGHNT and CDR2 YYREEE (reference sequence). Trimming removed 4 bases from V and 0 bases from J; junction bases left unmatched: 15. CDR3 sequence: CASSRKPGQGRTMNTEAFF. The CDR3 DNA follows: TGTGCCAGCAGCCGTAAACCGGGACAGGGGAGGACCATGAACACTGAAGCTTTCTTT.

This chain joins TRBV10-3 and TRBJ1-2, with D tentatively TRBD1 (5 bases). Germline loops: CDR1 ENHRY, CDR2 SYGVKD. The ends were cut back, 10 bases at V and 4 bases at J, with 16 bases in the middle. This CDR3 has 13 amino acids. The CDR3 region has the DNA TGTGCCACCTCCCGGGACGGCAGCTATGGCTACACCTTC. Its translation: CATSRDGSYGYTF.

The J gene is TRBJ1-5, the V gene TRBV19, with D possibly matching TRBD1 (6 bases). The ends were cut back, 4 bases at V and 2 bases at J, with 18 bases in the middle. The CDR3 is 17 amino acids. CDR1 is LNHDA and CDR2 is SQIVND in the germline V gene (reference sequence). CDR3 residues: CASSTLDSYSGNQPQHF. The DNA of the CDR3 is TGTGCCAGTAGTACACTGGACAGTTACTCGGGCAATCAGCCCCAGCATTTT.

This rearrangement joins TRBV6-1 to TRBJ2-3; 9 nucleotides agree with TRBD2. This CDR3 spans 14 amino acids. The germline gives CDR1 MNHNS, CDR2 SASEGT. V shed 5 bases, J shed 7 bases, and the junction held 7 bases outside the gene matches. The CDR3 here is CASSLAGDLNTQYF. The CDR3 bases are TGTGCCAGCAGTTTAGCGGGAGATCTTAATACGCAGTATTTT.

The chain employs TRBV18 and TRBJ2-7; no clear D gene. CDR3 size: 13 residues. V lost 6 bases to trimming and J lost 6 bases, with 15 bases between them. Germline CDR1 is KGHSH and CDR2 is LQKENI. CDR3 protein: CASSLDKAGEQYF. The CDR3 nucleotides read TGTGCCAGCTCCCTAGACAAGGCAGGCGAGCAGTACTTC.

CDR3 bases: TGTGCCAGTAGCTCCTCTAGCGGGAAGGGCACAGATACGCAGTATTTT. Translated, it gives CASSSSSGKGTDTQYF. The V gene is TRBV19, the J gene TRBJ2-3; 9 bases agree with TRBD2. The trim removed 6 bases at V and 1 base at J, leaving 8 bases unmatched. Germline values: CDR1 LNHDA, CDR2 SQIVND (reference sequence). The CDR3 contains 16 residues.

The rearrangement links TRBV2 to TRBJ1-3; TRBD1 aligns across 7 bases. The germline CDR1 and CDR2 sequences are SNHLY and FYNNEI. V shed 6 bases, J shed 2 bases, and the junction held 7 bases outside the gene matches. CDR3 length: 15 residues. CDR3 DNA: TGTGCCAGCAGGCCACCAACAGGGGCTGGAAACACCATATATTTT. This translates into CASRPPTGAGNTIYF.